Listed here are 29 T cell receptor beta chains from one sample, sequenced in a study of blood T cell repertoires in COVID-19. Data came from immunoSEQ multiplex PCR; TCRdb stores just in-frame clones and leaves some out. The table has about 79,000 clones, 85% to 90% seen once. Sequenced input: peripheral blood. The receptors stem from a man aged 70-80 years with active or convalescent COVID-19.

This clone was recorded a few times. The V call is TRBV5-4, the J call TRBJ2-2, with D tentatively TRBD2 (6 bases). The V end was cut by 2 bases, the J end by 5 bases, with 7 bases between. The germline CDR1 and CDR2 sequences are SGHNT and YYREEE (reference sequence). This CDR3 has 13 residues. In DNA form, the CDR3 reads TGTGCCAGCAGCTTTGGAGGGACCGGGGAGCTGTTTTTT. This encodes CASSFGGTGELFF.

The chain couples TRBV6-5 to TRBJ1-3; no definite D call. Trimming took off 6 bases at V and 8 bases at J, with 20 bases between the two ends. The CDR3 contains 15 residues. Germline lookup yields CDR1 MNHEY and CDR2 SVGAGI. CDR3 in DNA: TGTGCCAGCAGAACCCGGACTTCTCCAACGGACACCATATATTTT. This gives the protein CASRTRTSPTDTIYF.

V usage is TRBV2 and J usage is TRBJ2-1, with TRBD2 matching over 7 bases. Losses at the gene ends were 9 bases for V and 5 bases for J; bases not matched to a gene: 16. Germline CDR1 reads SNHLY; CDR2 reads FYNNEI. The CDR3 has 16 residues. The CDR3 is CASSSSGLGLDNEQFF. The CDR3 DNA follows: TGTGCCAGTTCTTCCTCAGGACTAGGGCTGGACAATGAGCAGTTCTTC. Filled out from reference TRBV2 and TRBJ2-1, the complete variable domain reads EPEVTQTPSHQVTQMGQEVILRCVPISNHLYFYWYRQILGQKVEFLVSFYNNEISEKSEIFDDQFSVERPDGSNFTLKIRSTKLEDSAMYFCASSSSGLGLDNEQFFGPGTRLTVL.

This clone was counted a few times. The chain is built from TRBV7-9 and TRBJ1-1, with 8 bases that match TRBD1. CDR1 is SEHNR, CDR2 FQNEAQ, per germline (reference sequence). V was pared by 5 bases and J by 5 bases, with 4 bases of the junction left unmatched. This CDR3 contains 13 residues. The CDR3 spells CASSRQGSTEAFF. For the CDR3, the DNA is TGTGCCAGCAGCCGACAGGGGAGTACTGAAGCTTTCTTT.

The chain joins TRBV2 to TRBJ2-2; 7 bases align to TRBD1. There are 14 residues in the CDR3. Per the germline V gene, CDR1 is SNHLY and CDR2 is FYNNEI. Trimming took 6 bases from V and 4 from J; bases not matched to a gene: 5. As DNA, the CDR3 is TGTGCCAGCAGGACCGGGACAGCCACCGGGGAGCTGTTTTTT. Amino acids: CASRTGTATGELFF.

The chain uses TRBV24-1 and TRBJ2-2; no clear D gene. Germline V gene lookup returns CDR1 KGHDR and CDR2 SFDVKD. Trimming took off 1 base at V and 0 bases at J, with 8 bases between the two ends. The CDR3 contains 16 residues. The CDR3 coding sequence is TGTGCCACCAGTGATTTATACAAAGCGAACACCGGGGAGCTGTTTTTT. This encodes CATSDLYKANTGELFF.

The sample holds a few counts of this clone. The chain combines TRBV28 with TRBJ1-2; D uncertain. Germline loops: CDR1 MDHEN, CDR2 SYDVKM. V was trimmed by 1 base and J by 6 bases, leaving 12 bases between them. The CDR3 covers 14 residues. The CDR3 nucleotides are TGTGCCAGCAGTTTATCTATAGGAGCCCATGGCTACACCTTC. This encodes CASSLSIGAHGYTF.

V usage is TRBV12-3 or TRBV12-4 and J usage is TRBJ1-2; 7 positions match TRBD1. The CDR3 is 13 residues long. Germline trimming cut 10 bases from V and 4 bases from J; bases unmatched to any gene: 9. This chain's CDR3 is CATQQGVTYGYTF. The CDR3 DNA is TGTGCCACTCAGCAGGGGGTAACCTATGGCTACACCTTC.

The rearrangement joins TRBV27 to TRBJ2-5; TRBD1 matches at 8 bases. This CDR3 has 14 amino acids. V was clipped by 2 bases and J by 5 bases; unmatched bases: 4. Per the germline V gene, CDR1 is MNHEY and CDR2 is SMNVEV (reference sequence). The CDR3, as DNA: TGTGCCAGCAGTTTAAGTCGACAGGGGGAGACCCAGTACTTC. This gives the protein CASSLSRQGETQYF.

The chain carries TRBV28 and TRBJ2-2; 7 nucleotides line up with TRBD2. The V segment lost 2 bases and the J segment 1 base; nucleotides outside the gene matches: 4. The CDR3 loop spans 16 amino acids. Germline lookup yields CDR1 MDHEN and CDR2 SYDVKM. The CDR3 DNA follows: TGTGCCAGCAGTTTAGGGACTACAGTGAACACCGGGGAGCTGTTTTTT. This sequence encodes CASSLGTTVNTGELFF.

This clone showed up just once. The chain is built from TRBV4-1 and TRBJ2-3; D is possibly TRBD2 (5 bases). Trimming cost V 0 bases and J 0 bases, with 22 bases left between them. Germline loops: CDR1 MGHRA, CDR2 YSYEKL. This CDR3 contains 20 residues. The CDR3 region is CASSQDFRIGTRASTDTQYF. The CDR3 DNA follows: TGCGCCAGCAGCCAAGATTTTAGGATAGGTACTAGAGCTAGCACAGATACGCAGTATTTT.

The CDR3 DNA follows: TGTGCCAGCAGCCCCCCGGGACTAGCGGGGACCTACGAGCAGTACTTC. Protein: CASSPPGLAGTYEQYF. The genes are TRBV7-9 and TRBJ2-7; TRBD2 matches 13 bases. J lost 2 bases, V lost 5 bases, and 6 bases had no gene match. Germline CDR1 reads SEHNR; CDR2 reads FQNEAQ (reference sequence). CDR3 length equals 16 residues.

The chain is built from TRBV13 and TRBJ1-3; no clear D gene. CDR3 size: 14 residues. V gave up 5 bases and J gave up 4 bases, with 12 bases separating them. The germline V gene encodes CDR1 PRHDT and CDR2 FYEKMQ (reference sequence). The CDR3 reads CASSHSRTGNTIYF. DNA for the CDR3: TGTGCCAGCAGCCACTCTAGAACGGGAAACACCATATATTTT.

J is TRBJ2-3 and V is TRBV7-8; 7 nucleotides line up with TRBD1. CDR3 length: 16 residues. CDR1 is SGHVS and CDR2 is FQNEAQ in the germline V gene. V gave up 2 bases and J gave up 3 bases; unmatched junction bases: 8. The CDR3 sequence: CASSLRDRQGTDTQYF. CDR3 sequence (DNA): TGTGCCAGCAGCTTAAGGGACCGACAGGGTACAGATACGCAGTATTTT.

The CDR3 bases are TGTGCCAGCAGCCAAGTCCCTCGAGGACAGAACACTGAAGCTTTCTTT. It specifies CASSQVPRGQNTEAFF. The chain is built from TRBV3-1 (or the pseudogene TRBV3-2) and TRBJ1-1; D is perhaps TRBD1 (5 bases). This CDR3 is built from 16 residues. Per germline, CDR1 LGHDT and CDR2 YNNKEL (reference sequence). V lost 1 base to trimming and J lost 1 base, with 13 bases between them.

This chain connects TRBV7-2 to TRBJ2-2; 7 bases align to TRBD2. With 0 bases clipped from V and 1 base from J, the junction kept 5 bases outside the gene matches. Germline V gene sequence: CDR1 SGHTA, CDR2 FQGNSA. The CDR3 totals 17 residues. The CDR3 reads CASSLANLAVNTGELFF. CDR3 bases: TGTGCCAGCAGCTTAGCGAATCTAGCGGTGAACACCGGGGAGCTGTTTTTT.

The chain couples TRBV29-1 to TRBJ2-1, with TRBD2 matching 10 bases. Germline V gene data show CDR1 as SQVTM and CDR2 as ANQGSEA. J was trimmed by 8 bases and V by 5 bases; bases with no gene match: 9. The CDR3 spans 14 residues. CDR3 DNA: TGCAGCGTTCAGCAGGCTAGCGGGAGTTATGAGCAGTTCTTC. It codes for CSVQQASGSYEQFF.

The gene calls are TRBV24-1 and TRBJ2-4, with TRBD2 as a possible D gene (7 bases). The V and J ends lost 4 bases and 6 bases respectively, with 15 bases between them. The germline V gene has CDR1 KGHDR and CDR2 SFDVKD. This CDR3 spans 15 amino acids. The CDR3 nucleotides read TGTGCCACCAGTGAAAGGGGGGGTCATAGAAACATTCAGTACTTC. Translated, it gives CATSERGGHRNIQYF.

This clone is labeled large. Other DNA sequences in this sample translate to the same CDR3. The chain employs TRBV9 and TRBJ1-1; 7 nucleotides line up with TRBD1. This CDR3 region has 15 residues. The V and J ends lost 0 bases and 1 base, in that order; junction bases with no gene match: 3. Germline V gene lookup returns CDR1 SGDLS and CDR2 YYNGEE. The CDR3 loop is CASSVGTGSNTEAFF. CDR3 sequence (DNA): TGTGCCAGCAGCGTAGGGACAGGCTCGAACACTGAAGCTTTCTTT.

The CDR3 is CASSFPAAGSYSNQPQHF. The CDR3 DNA reads as TGTGCCAGCAGCTTCCCTGCAGCAGGATCTTATAGCAATCAGCCCCAGCATTTT. The chain uses TRBV7-2 and TRBJ1-5; D not certain. With 3 bases removed from V and 0 bases from J, the gap between germline ends came to 18 bases. Germline V lookup: CDR1 SGHTA, CDR2 FQGNSA. This CDR3 has 18 residues. Looking up the rest from reference TRBV7-2 and TRBJ1-5 gives the full variable domain: GAGVSQSPSNKVTEKGKDVELRCDPISGHTALYWYRQSLGQGLEFLIYFQGNSAPDKSGLPSDRFSAERTGGSVSTLTIQRTQQEDSAVYLCASSFPAAGSYSNQPQHFGDGTRLSIL.

CDR3 DNA sequence: TGCGCCAGCAGCTTGGCCGGGAGCTCCTACGAGCAGTACTTC. It translates to CASSLAGSSYEQYF. V usage is TRBV5-1 and J usage is TRBJ2-7, with TRBD2 as a possible D gene (6 bases). The CDR3 loop spans 14 amino acids. Germline V CDR1 and CDR2: SGHRS, YFSETQ. Deletions cut 0 bases from V and 0 bases from J, with 7 bases between.

The V and J genes are TRBV19 and TRBJ1-5; D is ambiguous. Germline V gives CDR1 LNHDA, CDR2 SQIVND (reference sequence). The ends were cut back, 5 bases at V and 4 bases at J, with 6 bases in the middle. This CDR3 comprises 12 residues. CDR3 DNA: TGTGCCAGTAGTGGCAGAAATCAGCCCCAGCATTTT. This gives the protein CASSGRNQPQHF.

The chain recombines TRBV18 with TRBJ2-7; TRBD1 matches at 8 bases. The CDR3 length is 17 residues. Unmatched junction bases numbered 18, after V lost 5 bases and J lost 6 bases. In germline, CDR1 is KGHSH, CDR2 LQKENI. CDR3: CASSSIYGQGGLAEQYF. The CDR3 nucleotides read TGTGCCAGCTCATCCATCTACGGACAGGGTGGGTTGGCCGAGCAGTACTTC.

A single count supports this clone. V and J are TRBV6-6 and TRBJ1-1; D gene ambiguous. This CDR3 is built from 13 residues. V was trimmed by 7 bases and J by 4 bases, leaving 13 bases between them. Germline V lookup: CDR1 MNHNY, CDR2 SVGAGI (reference sequence). CDR3 sequence reads: CASTPRPGTEAFF. As DNA, the CDR3 is TGTGCCAGCACCCCCCGACCGGGCACTGAAGCTTTCTTT.

CDR3 residues: CATKTGQNYGYTF. The CDR3 DNA follows: TGTGCCACCAAAACAGGGCAAAACTATGGCTACACCTTC. This chain joins TRBV10-3 and TRBJ1-2; perhaps TRBD1 as D (6 bases). The V gene's germline CDR1 is ENHRY and CDR2 SYGVKD. The CDR3 has 13 amino acids. V was pared by 10 bases and J by 2 bases, with 14 bases between.

The chain employs TRBV5-1 and TRBJ1-1, with D unclear. This CDR3 is built from 14 residues. V gave up 4 bases and J gave up 1 base, with 11 bases separating them. Germline V lookup: CDR1 SGHRS, CDR2 YFSETQ. Here the CDR3 DNA reads TGCGCCAGCAGCGCCCAGACGGGGAACACTGAAGCTTTCTTT. This codes for CASSAQTGNTEAFF.

As to this clone: The conserved final phenylalanine or tryptophan is absent from the CDR3, which likely points to a read error. Because the CDR3's place on the DNA is in doubt, the DNA is left out and the CDR3 is given as listed by TCRdb. The chain is built from TRBV5-6 and TRBJ1-2. The CDR3 is made up of 11 amino acids, end residues included. CDR1 is SGHDT and CDR2 is YYEEEE in the germline V gene. Here the CDR3 reads CASSLGPSVLI.

CDR3 sequence: CASRSSGVPYNEQFF. CDR3 coding DNA: TGTGCCAGCAGGTCTAGCGGAGTCCCCTACAATGAGCAGTTCTTC. The rearrangement links TRBV7-2 to TRBJ2-1; 7 nucleotides align to TRBD2. Germline lookup yields CDR1 SGHTA and CDR2 FQGNSA. Unmatched junction bases numbered 7, after V lost 6 bases and J lost 2 bases. The CDR3 is made up of 15 amino acids. Variable domain in full (rest from reference TRBV7-2 and TRBJ2-1): GAGVSQSPSNKVTEKGKDVELRCDPISGHTALYWYRQSLGQGLEFLIYFQGNSAPDKSGLPSDRFSAERTGGSVSTLTIQRTQQEDSAVYLCASRSSGVPYNEQFFGPGTRLTVL.

This clone occurred once. The rearrangement joins TRBV6-5 to TRBJ2-7; D not certain. The V gene's germline CDR1 is MNHEY and CDR2 SVGAGI. The CDR3 spans 11 residues. V lost 4 bases and J lost 2, with 3 bases in between. The CDR3 loop is CASSSAYEQYF. CDR3 bases: TGTGCCAGCAGTTCTGCCTACGAGCAGTACTTC.